This entry lists 30 T cell receptor beta chains sequenced from one sample in a study of cytomegalovirus exposure and HLA in healthy donors. The assay was immunoSEQ multiplex PCR, and TCRdb's table has in-frame clones only and misses some. The data contain over 200,000 clones, over 65% of them singletons. Sequenced: PBMCs. The source of these receptors is a woman aged 18-29 years in good health and CMV-seronegative.

The chain links TRBV7-9 to TRBJ1-6; TRBD1 matches 9 bases. J lost 10 bases, V lost 1 base, and 5 bases had no gene match. There are 15 residues in the CDR3. The germline gives CDR1 SEHNR, CDR2 FQNEAQ (reference sequence). The CDR3 DNA sequence: TGTGCCAGCAGCTTAGGGGGACAGGGAGGATCACCCCTCCACTTT. Translated, it gives CASSLGGQGGSPLHF.

V gene TRBV28 combines with J gene TRBJ2-7; TRBD2 matches 8 bases. Germline values: CDR1 MDHEN, CDR2 SYDVKM. CDR3 size: 15 residues. The V gene end was trimmed by 1 base and the J gene end by 4 bases; junction bases not matched to a gene: 6. The DNA for the CDR3 is TGTGCCAGCAGTTTATATTCCGGGAGGGGGTACGAGCAGTACTTC. This sequence encodes CASSLYSGRGYEQYF.

The chain's CDR3 is CASSQDSSGNTIYF. For the CDR3, the DNA is TGCGCCAGCAGTCAAGACAGCTCTGGAAACACCATATATTTT. This chain joins TRBV5-1 and TRBJ1-3; TRBD1 might be the D (5 bases). The CDR3 runs to 14 residues. With 5 bases removed from V and 0 bases from J, the gap between germline ends came to 9 bases. Germline CDR1 is SGHRS and CDR2 is YFSETQ.

The CDR3 DNA follows: TGTGCCAGCAGTGGACCTTACAGGGCATTGGGCAATCAGCCCCAGCATTTT. Amino acid sequence: CASSGPYRALGNQPQHF. The chain employs TRBV6-1 and TRBJ1-5; TRBD1 might be the D (6 bases). Trimming stripped 4 bases from V and 2 bases from J, with 18 bases between. Germline CDR1 reads MNHNS; CDR2 reads SASEGT. This CDR3 comprises 17 residues.

The V and J genes are TRBV5-1 and TRBJ2-7, with 7 bases matching TRBD1. Germline CDR1 is SGHRS and CDR2 is YFSETQ. The V and J ends lost 0 bases and 5 bases, in that order; junction bases with no gene match: 2. CDR3 length equals 13 residues. The CDR3 sequence is CASSLAQGDEQYF. CDR3 DNA sequence: TGCGCCAGCAGCTTGGCCCAGGGGGACGAGCAGTACTTC.

CDR3 protein: CASSTRRGYEQYF. Written as DNA, the CDR3 is TGTGCCAGCAGCACCCGCCGGGGGTACGAGCAGTACTTC. J is TRBJ2-7 and V is TRBV27, with D maybe TRBD2 (6 bases). The CDR3 is 13 residues long. The V and J ends lost 6 bases and 4 bases respectively, with 13 bases between them. Germline V CDR1 and CDR2: MNHEY, SMNVEV (reference sequence).

V is TRBV28 and J is TRBJ1-5; D remains unclear. This CDR3 has 13 amino acids. Trimming removed 6 bases at V and 4 bases at J, with 10 bases between. The germline V gene has CDR1 MDHEN and CDR2 SYDVKM. The CDR3 spells CASSRGGNQPQHF. As DNA, the CDR3 is TGTGCCAGCAGCCGCGGAGGGAATCAGCCCCAGCATTTT.

This sequence joins TRBV5-6 and TRBJ1-5; the D gene is possibly TRBD1 (5 bases). V was cut by 0 bases and J by 4 bases, with 23 bases left in between. This CDR3 has 19 residues. Germline V gives CDR1 SGHDT, CDR2 YYEEEE. CDR3 protein: CASSLAGRGPEHLNQPQHF. CDR3 in DNA: TGTGCCAGCAGCTTGGCAGGACGGGGACCGGAACACTTAAATCAGCCCCAGCATTTT.

The rearrangement joins TRBV6-5 to TRBJ2-2, with a tentative D call TRBD2 (6 bases). This CDR3 spans 15 amino acids. Germline CDR1 MNHEY, CDR2 SVGAGI. With 6 bases removed from V and 4 bases from J, the gap between germline ends came to 15 bases. In nucleotides, the CDR3 is TGTGCCAGCAGGGACGGAGGGCCGGGCACCGGGGAGCTGTTTTTT. This gives the protein CASRDGGPGTGELFF.

This clone appeared a single time. The chain uses TRBV29-1 and TRBJ2-7; 7 nucleotides line up with TRBD2. The CDR3 is 13 residues long. V shed 4 bases, J shed 3 bases, and the junction held 6 bases outside the gene matches. The germline gives CDR1 SQVTM, CDR2 ANQGSEA. CDR3 sequence (DNA): TGCAGCGTTGTTCATGGGGGGGGCTACGAGCAGTACTTC. As protein: CSVVHGGGYEQYF.

This chain connects TRBV11-3 to TRBJ2-7, with a tentative D call TRBD1 (7 bases). CDR1 is SGHNT and CDR2 is YENEEA in the germline V gene. There are 13 residues in the CDR3. The V end was cut by 5 bases, the J end by 8 bases, with 16 bases between. The CDR3 sequence is CASSAGTASQQYF. The CDR3 DNA sequence: TGTGCCAGCAGCGCGGGGACAGCTAGCCAGCAGTACTTC.

V and J are TRBV19 and TRBJ1-6; D uncertain. Trimming took off 10 bases at V and 9 bases at J, with 16 bases between the two ends. The CDR3 covers 13 residues. Germline-derived CDR1 and CDR2 are LNHDA and SQIVND (reference sequence). The CDR3 DNA sequence: TGTGCCACCACTTCGGATATCGGTTCACCCCTCCACTTT. Translation: CATTSDIGSPLHF.

The chain uses TRBV10-3 and TRBJ1-5; perhaps TRBD1 as D (5 bases). Germline values: CDR1 ENHRY, CDR2 SYGVKD. This CDR3 contains 13 residues. V was pared by 5 bases and J by 4 bases, with 9 bases between. CDR3 DNA sequence: TGTGCCATCAGTTCGGACAAGAATCAGCCCCAGCATTTT. Translation gives CAISSDKNQPQHF.

This clone occurred once. The rearrangement joins TRBV11-1 to TRBJ1-2; 8 nucleotides align to TRBD1. The trim removed 6 bases at V and 4 bases at J, leaving 1 base unmatched. CDR1 is SGHAT, CDR2 FQDESV, per germline (reference sequence). The CDR3 loop spans 12 amino acids. CDR3 residues: CASSTGGYGYTF. The DNA of the CDR3 is TGTGCCAGCAGTACAGGGGGCTATGGCTACACCTTC.

This clone was seen a few times. The CDR3 DNA follows: TGTGCCACCAGTGGGGCGGGGAATTCACCCCTCCACTTT. Protein product: CATSGAGNSPLHF. This rearrangement joins TRBV15 to TRBJ1-6; weak D call: TRBD1 (5 bases). The CDR3 is made up of 13 amino acids. Germline CDR1 reads LNHNV; CDR2 reads YYDKDF (reference sequence). The V end lost 6 bases, the J end lost 7 bases, and 10 bases lay between the germline ends.

This clone showed up just once. The chain is built from TRBV27 and TRBJ1-2; possible D gene TRBD1, 5 bases. CDR3 length equals 17 residues. Trimming pared 8 bases from V and 4 bases from J, leaving 26 bases between. Germline CDR1 reads MNHEY; CDR2 reads SMNVEV (reference sequence). This CDR3 reads CASRPEPHLGGSYGYTF. CDR3 coding DNA: TGTGCCAGCCGTCCCGAACCCCACCTCGGGGGGAGCTATGGCTACACCTTC.

The chain recombines TRBV19 with TRBJ1-5; D call uncertain. V was trimmed by 1 base and J by 7 bases, leaving 14 bases between them. CDR3 length: 15 residues. The germline gives CDR1 LNHDA, CDR2 SQIVND (reference sequence). The CDR3 sequence is CASSIGNSGAQPQHF. In DNA form, the CDR3 reads TGTGCCAGTAGTATAGGGAACTCCGGAGCCCAGCCCCAGCATTTT. Drawing the rest from reference TRBV19 and TRBJ1-5, the complete variable domain is DGGITQSPKYLFRKEGQNVTLSCEQNLNHDAMYWYRQDPGQGLRLIYYSQIVNDFQKGDIAEGYSVSREKKESFPLTVTSAQKNPTAFYLCASSIGNSGAQPQHFGDGTRLSIL.

The CDR3 sequence: CASSPPGVDGQPQHF. Written as DNA, the CDR3 is TGTGCCAGCTCACCACCAGGGGTTGATGGTCAGCCCCAGCATTTT. The chain carries TRBV18 and TRBJ1-5, with a tentative D call TRBD1 (5 bases). The V end was cut by 0 bases, the J end by 6 bases, with 12 bases between. Germline loops: CDR1 KGHSH, CDR2 LQKENI. The CDR3 loop spans 15 amino acids.

There are a few counts of this clone. The gene calls are TRBV7-2 and TRBJ2-1; D unclear. Deletions cut 1 base from V and 10 bases from J, with 11 bases between. Germline V gene lookup returns CDR1 SGHTA and CDR2 FQGNSA. This CDR3 has 13 residues. The CDR3, as DNA: TGTGCCAGCAGCTTAGGCCTAGTTGACGAGCAGTTCTTC. Residues: CASSLGLVDEQFF.

The genes are TRBV6-5 and TRBJ2-1; D is perhaps TRBD1 (5 bases). V was cut by 0 bases and J by 2 bases, with 11 bases left in between. CDR3 length equals 16 residues. CDR1 and CDR2 from the germline V gene are MNHEY and SVGAGI. This CDR3 reads CASSYSTRAAYNEQFF. The CDR3 DNA reads TGTGCCAGCAGTTACTCGACCAGGGCCGCCTACAATGAGCAGTTCTTC.

The genes are TRBV6-5 and TRBJ1-4, with TRBD1 identical over 7 bases. V shed 7 bases, J shed 6 bases, and the junction held 8 bases outside the gene matches. The CDR3 has 14 residues. CDR1 is MNHEY and CDR2 is SVGAGI in the germline V gene. The CDR3 DNA follows: TGTGCCAGCAAAATACAGGGGCGGTATGAAAAACTGTTTTTT. Encoded protein: CASKIQGRYEKLFF.

The chain combines TRBV2 with TRBJ1-1; tentatively, D is TRBD1 (5 bases). This CDR3 contains 13 residues. CDR1 and CDR2 from the germline V gene are SNHLY and FYNNEI. Trimming shortened V by 11 bases and J by 0 bases, and 13 bases separated the two germline ends. Here the CDR3 reads CAGGTGMNTEAFF. For the CDR3, the DNA is TGTGCCGGGGGGACGGGTATGAACACTGAAGCTTTCTTT.

The chain links TRBV30 to TRBJ2-7; D ambiguous. CDR3 length: 14 residues. Trimming stripped 2 bases from V and 4 bases from J, with 15 bases between. CDR1 is GTSNPN and CDR2 is SVGIG in the germline V gene (reference sequence). DNA for the CDR3: TGTGCCTGGAGTAAAGGTGGCGCTGGGTACGAGCAGTACTTC. This encodes CAWSKGGAGYEQYF. The full variable domain, in which reference TRBV30 and TRBJ2-7 provide the parts outside the CDR3, is SQTIHQWPATLVQPVGSPLSLECTVEGTSNPNLYWYRQAAGRGLQLLFYSVGIGQISSEVPQNLSASRPQDRQFILSSKKLLLSDSGFYLCAWSKGGAGYEQYFGPGTRLTVT.

This clone was detected only once. This rearrangement joins TRBV5-1 to TRBJ2-7, with D tentatively TRBD1 (6 bases). Trimming pared 4 bases from V and 0 bases from J, leaving 14 bases between. The CDR3 is 15 residues long. The V gene's germline CDR1 is SGHRS and CDR2 YFSETQ. The CDR3 reads CASSVQGEVSYEQYF. DNA for the CDR3: TGCGCCAGCAGCGTACAGGGAGAGGTCTCCTACGAGCAGTACTTC.

The chain combines TRBV5-6 with TRBJ1-1; TRBD1 agrees at 9 bases. Trimming took 4 bases from V and 3 from J; bases not matched to a gene: 4. The CDR3 loop spans 14 amino acids. Germline assignment: CDR1 SGHDT and CDR2 YYEEEE. Here the CDR3 DNA reads TGTGCCAGCAGCCAGACAGGGGGGGACACTGAAGCTTTCTTT. It encodes CASSQTGGDTEAFF.

A remark on this clone: The same CDR3 can be traced to other DNA sequences in this sample. The chain is built from TRBV30 and TRBJ2-7; D uncertain. The V end was cut by 1 base, the J end by 0 bases, with 1 base between. CDR1 and CDR2 from the germline V gene are GTSNPN and SVGIG (reference sequence). This CDR3 has 11 amino acids. For the CDR3, the DNA is TGTGCCTGGAGTGGCTCCTACGAGCAGTACTTC. Translated, it gives CAWSGSYEQYF.

The V and J genes are TRBV30 and TRBJ2-7, with a weak D call TRBD1 (5 bases). The CDR3 is made up of 13 amino acids. From germline, CDR1 is GTSNPN and CDR2 SVGIG (reference sequence). V was shortened by 0 bases and J by 3 bases, with 9 bases between the two germline ends. This chain's CDR3 is CAWSVQENYEQYF. As DNA, the CDR3 is TGTGCCTGGAGTGTACAGGAAAACTACGAGCAGTACTTC.

The gene calls are TRBV11-2 and TRBJ1-5; D is uncertain. V was shortened by 5 bases and J by 1 base, with 6 bases between the two germline ends. This CDR3 is built from 13 residues. The germline V gene encodes CDR1 SGHAT and CDR2 FQNNGV. CDR3 nucleotides: TGTGCCAGCAGCCCGGACAGCAATCAGCCCCAGCATTTT. Its protein product is CASSPDSNQPQHF.

The V gene is TRBV15, the J gene TRBJ1-1; D is uncertain. V was shortened by 4 bases and J by 7 bases, with 19 bases between the two germline ends. CDR3 size: 15 residues. Germline values: CDR1 LNHNV, CDR2 YYDKDF (reference sequence). CDR3 sequence reads: CATSTTDGQTSEAFF. CDR3 in DNA: TGTGCCACCAGCACCACAGACGGGCAGACAAGTGAAGCTTTCTTT.

V gene TRBV4-1 combines with J gene TRBJ2-6; D remains unclear. Germline loops: CDR1 MGHRA, CDR2 YSYEKL. The CDR3 has 16 residues. V lost 0 bases and J 2 bases, leaving 8 bases between the germline ends. CDR3 sequence: CASSQDHRPGANVLTF. The CDR3 bases are TGCGCCAGCAGCCAAGATCACAGACCTGGGGCCAACGTCCTGACTTTC.